Below are 29 T cell receptor beta chains sequenced from a single sample in a study of blood T cell repertoires in COVID-19. Assay used: immunoSEQ multiplex PCR; TCRdb lists only in-frame clones, some missing. In the table there are under 250,000 clones, about four fifths of which are singletons. Sequencing was carried out using peripheral blood. The receptors were gathered from a man at least 80 years old with acute or convalescent COVID-19.

This chain links TRBV10-3 with TRBJ1-5; D is perhaps TRBD1 (6 bases). CDR3 length: 14 residues. Germline V gene data show CDR1 as ENHRY and CDR2 as SYGVKD. Trimming pared 2 bases from V and 5 bases from J, leaving 10 bases between. CDR3 coding DNA: TGTGCCATCAGTGAGCAGGACAGTTATCAGCCCCAGCATTTT. Its translation is CAISEQDSYQPQHF.

Only one count was recorded for this clone. The chain links TRBV6-1 to TRBJ1-3; maybe TRBD1 (5 bases). Per the germline V gene, CDR1 is MNHNS and CDR2 is SASEGT. Trimming removed 3 bases at V and 1 base at J, with 22 bases between. CDR3 length: 19 residues. CDR3 region: CASSDRTGVRKASGNTIYF. The CDR3 DNA follows: TGTGCCAGCAGTGACCGAACAGGTGTGAGGAAAGCATCTGGAAACACCATATATTTT.

This clone was recorded only once. The chain combines TRBV2 with TRBJ2-3; 8 nucleotides align to TRBD2. V shed 8 bases and J 6 bases; nucleotides not matched to a gene: 13. The CDR3 extends over 15 amino acids. Germline CDR1 is SNHLY and CDR2 is FYNNEI. CDR3 residues: CASGSTSGGTDTQYF. Written as DNA, the CDR3 is TGTGCCAGCGGAAGTACTAGCGGAGGAACGGATACGCAGTATTTT.

V is TRBV6-6 and J is TRBJ1-4; 12 positions agree with TRBD1. This CDR3 has 16 residues. Trimming took 6 bases from V and 3 from J; bases not matched to a gene: 5. CDR1 is MNHNY, CDR2 SVGAGI, per germline (reference sequence). In nucleotides, the CDR3 is TGTGCCAGCAGGCCGGGACAGGGGGCCTCTAATGAAAAACTGTTTTTT. It specifies CASRPGQGASNEKLFF.

V gene TRBV24-1 combines with J gene TRBJ1-5; TRBD1 matches 7 bases. The CDR3 runs 15 residues. The V segment lost 8 bases and the J segment 0 bases; nucleotides outside the gene matches: 6. Germline V gives CDR1 KGHDR, CDR2 SFDVKD. The CDR3 sequence: CATKSWTGSNQPQHF. CDR3 DNA: TGTGCCACCAAGTCCTGGACAGGTAGCAATCAGCCCCAGCATTTT.

The chain uses TRBV3-1 (or the pseudogene TRBV3-2) and TRBJ2-7; D perhaps matches TRBD1 (6 bases). CDR1 is LGHDT and CDR2 is YNNKEL in the germline V gene (reference sequence). V was pared by 0 bases and J by 5 bases, with 14 bases between. The CDR3 is 15 amino acids. Written as DNA, the CDR3 is TGTGCCAGCAGCCAAGACAAAATTTCAGGGGACGAGCAGTACTTC. Amino acids: CASSQDKISGDEQYF.

The CDR3 DNA is TGTGCCAGCAGCGTATCTTACTACAATGAGCAGTTCTTC. Protein sequence: CASSVSYYNEQFF. This chain uses TRBV9 with TRBJ2-1; D is ambiguous. The CDR3 length is 13 residues. V lost 1 base, J lost 3 bases, and 5 bases lay in between. CDR1 and CDR2 from the germline V gene are SGDLS and YYNGEE.

The chain joins TRBV2 to TRBJ1-2, with D tentatively TRBD1 (5 bases). The germline V gene has CDR1 SNHLY and CDR2 FYNNEI. The CDR3 length is 12 residues. The V and J ends lost 11 bases and 4 bases respectively, with 14 bases between them. CDR3 region: CARQGRAYGYTF. The DNA of the CDR3 is TGTGCCCGCCAGGGAAGGGCCTATGGCTACACCTTC.

The rearrangement joins TRBV10-2 to TRBJ1-6; 7 bases line up with TRBD1. Per germline, CDR1 WSHSY and CDR2 SAAADI. Unmatched junction bases numbered 6, after V lost 3 bases and J lost 7 bases. The CDR3 has 15 amino acids. The CDR3 DNA is TGCGCCAGCAGTGATAGGACAGGACCCAATTCACCCCTCCACTTT. This translates into CASSDRTGPNSPLHF.

The chain couples TRBV2 to TRBJ2-1; maybe TRBD2 (5 bases). Germline CDR1 SNHLY, CDR2 FYNNEI. V lost 8 bases and J 0 bases, leaving 11 bases between the germline ends. The length of the CDR3 is 14 residues. The CDR3 reads CASWEGSSYNEQFF. Written as DNA, the CDR3 is TGTGCCAGCTGGGAAGGGAGCTCCTACAATGAGCAGTTCTTC.

V usage is TRBV6-6 and J usage is TRBJ2-3; 7 bases line up with TRBD2. Germline assignment: CDR1 MNHNY and CDR2 SVGAGI (reference sequence). Losses at the gene ends were 5 bases for V and 2 bases for J; bases not matched to a gene: 10. CDR3 length: 16 residues. The CDR3 spells CASSTQRGTHTDTQYF. The CDR3 bases are TGTGCCAGCAGTACCCAGCGGGGAACTCACACAGATACGCAGTATTTT.

The V and J genes are TRBV9 and TRBJ2-1; D is unclear. V was clipped by 3 bases and J by 1 base, with 8 bases between them. In germline, CDR1 is SGDLS, CDR2 YYNGEE. The CDR3 is 14 residues long. The CDR3 here is CASSAPGSYNEQFF. CDR3 sequence (DNA): TGTGCCAGCAGCGCCCCAGGTTCCTACAATGAGCAGTTCTTC.

The chain joins TRBV6-1 to TRBJ1-3, with D uncertain. The CDR3 totals 16 residues. Germline assignment: CDR1 MNHNS and CDR2 SASEGT. Trimming took off 2 bases at V and 0 bases at J, with 11 bases between the two ends. The CDR3 spells CASSEFRLSSGNTIYF. CDR3 DNA: TGTGCCAGCAGTGAATTTCGGTTAAGCTCTGGAAACACCATATATTTT.

V is TRBV27 and J is TRBJ1-2, with TRBD1 matching 7 bases. Germline CDR1 and CDR2: MNHEY and SMNVEV (reference sequence). The length of the CDR3 is 18 residues. Trimming at V came to 6 bases and at J to 1 base, leaving 17 bases not matched to a gene. This CDR3 reads CASSRKTPAGTVNYGYTF. The CDR3 coding sequence is TGTGCCAGCAGCCGAAAAACCCCCGCCGGGACAGTTAACTATGGCTACACCTTC.

In this sample, this clone turned up once. This chain uses TRBV6-1 with TRBJ1-5; D not certain. The V and J ends lost 2 bases and 1 base respectively, with 9 bases between them. CDR1 MNHNS and CDR2 SASEGT come from the germline V gene. The CDR3 is 15 amino acids. The CDR3 reads CASSEIGGSNQPQHF. CDR3 DNA: TGTGCCAGCAGTGAAATAGGCGGGAGCAATCAGCCCCAGCATTTT.

The chain has TRBV5-1 and TRBJ2-7; TRBD2 matches at 7 bases. The CDR3 is made up of 15 amino acids. J gave up 3 bases and V 3 bases, and 9 bases lay outside the gene matches. Germline assignment: CDR1 SGHRS and CDR2 YFSETQ. DNA of the CDR3: TGCGCCAGCAGCTCCCGAGTAGCGGGCCACTACGAGCAGTACTTC. This codes for CASSSRVAGHYEQYF.

The chain combines TRBV3-1 (or the pseudogene TRBV3-2) with TRBJ1-1; unclear D gene. Trimming removed 0 bases at V and 1 base at J, with 12 bases between. CDR3 size: 16 residues. Germline assignment: CDR1 LGHDT and CDR2 YNNKEL (reference sequence). The CDR3 DNA reads as TGTGCCAGCAGCCAAGATGCCGGAGGGAAGAACACTGAAGCTTTCTTT. It yields the protein CASSQDAGGKNTEAFF.

This chain uses TRBV28 with TRBJ1-5; D gene unclear. The CDR3 extends over 15 amino acids. From germline, CDR1 is MDHEN and CDR2 SYDVKM. The V gene lost 2 bases and the J gene lost 4 bases, with 12 bases spanning the gap. The CDR3 DNA sequence: TGTGCCAGCAGTTTAGTCGTTTCTCAGAATCAGCCCCAGCATTTT. As protein: CASSLVVSQNQPQHF.

The chain carries TRBV2 and TRBJ2-7; 11 bases match TRBD2. The CDR3 runs 15 residues. Germline V gives CDR1 SNHLY, CDR2 FYNNEI. After removal of 7 bases from V and 2 bases from J, the junction contained 7 bases not matched to a gene. CDR3 sequence: CASTLGTSGPYEQYF. CDR3 nucleotide sequence: TGTGCCAGCACCCTAGGGACTAGCGGTCCCTACGAGCAGTACTTC.

This chain connects TRBV6-5 to TRBJ2-5, with TRBD1 as a possible D gene (5 bases). Deletions cut 6 bases from V and 4 bases from J, with 12 bases between. Germline V gene sequence: CDR1 MNHEY, CDR2 SVGAGI. The CDR3 has 13 residues. DNA for the CDR3: TGTGCCAGCAGCCGCCAGGGCCCAGAGACCCAGTACTTC. Translating gives CASSRQGPETQYF.

This clone was seen once. The rearrangement uses TRBV5-1 and TRBJ2-7, with a tentative D call TRBD2 (6 bases). Trimming shortened V by 4 bases and J by 0 bases, and 11 bases separated the two germline ends. This CDR3 spans 14 amino acids. CDR1 SGHRS and CDR2 YFSETQ come from the germline V gene. Here the CDR3 DNA reads TGCGCCAGCAGCATGATGACTAGCTCCTACGAGCAGTACTTC. Its translation is CASSMMTSSYEQYF. The variable domain in full, completed from reference TRBV5-1 and TRBJ2-7, reads KAGVTQTPRYLIKTRGQQVTLSCSPISGHRSVSWYQQTPGQGLQFLFEYFSETQRNKGNFPGRFSGRQFSNSRSEMNVSTLELGDSALYLCASSMMTSSYEQYFGPGTRLTVT.

This chain joins TRBV11-1 and TRBJ1-6; 7 bases agree with TRBD1. Germline CDR1 is SGHAT and CDR2 is FQDESV (reference sequence). The ends lost 4 bases at V and 7 bases at J; junction bases unmatched: 4. CDR3 length: 14 residues. The CDR3 region has the DNA TGTGCCAGCAGCTCTGGGACAGAGAATTCACCCCTCCACTTT. Encoded protein: CASSSGTENSPLHF.

The V call is TRBV9, the J call TRBJ1-2; 7 nucleotides line up with TRBD1. Germline V CDR1 and CDR2: SGDLS, YYNGEE. The CDR3 has 14 amino acids. V trimming: 3 bases; J trimming: 4 bases; junction bases outside the gene matches: 6. Here the CDR3 reads CASSATGRGYGYTF. The CDR3 DNA follows: TGTGCCAGCAGCGCGACAGGGAGAGGCTATGGCTACACCTTC.

The J gene is TRBJ1-2, the V gene TRBV14; no reliable D call. Germline lookup yields CDR1 SGHDN and CDR2 FVKESK. This CDR3 is 13 amino acids long. The V end lost 0 bases, the J end lost 7 bases, and 9 bases lay between the germline ends. Written as DNA, the CDR3 is TGTGCCAGCAGCCAAGAGTTGGACTCTGGCTACACCTTC. Translating it yields CASSQELDSGYTF.

The genes are TRBV5-1 and TRBJ2-3; D not resolved. From germline, CDR1 is SGHRS and CDR2 YFSETQ. V shed 4 bases and J shed 6 bases, with 15 bases lying between them. The CDR3 is made up of 14 amino acids. The CDR3 bases are TGCGCCAGCAGCCGAGCGCGAGGCCGGGATACGCAGTATTTT. Its translation is CASSRARGRDTQYF.

The chain recombines TRBV5-1 with TRBJ1-1; D not certain. The CDR3 runs to 14 residues. V was pared by 4 bases and J by 1 base, with 11 bases between. Germline lookup yields CDR1 SGHRS and CDR2 YFSETQ. In DNA, the CDR3 is TGCGCCAGCAGCCGGGAACCCGGGAACACTGAAGCTTTCTTT. Protein sequence: CASSREPGNTEAFF.

The J gene is TRBJ1-1, the V gene TRBV30; the D is unclear. The V and J ends lost 0 bases and 0 bases respectively, with 17 bases between them. The CDR3 extends over 17 amino acids. Germline loops: CDR1 GTSNPN, CDR2 SVGIG (reference sequence). For the CDR3, the DNA is TGTGCCTGGAGTGTAGCATGGTACAGAATAATGAACACTGAAGCTTTCTTT. The encoded protein is CAWSVAWYRIMNTEAFF.

The chain is built from TRBV4-2 and TRBJ2-7; 12 bases agree with TRBD2. Trimming cost V 1 base and J 3 bases; bases outside gene matches: 10. The CDR3 consists of 18 residues. The germline CDR1 and CDR2 sequences are LGHNA and YNFKEQ. CDR3 DNA: TGTGCCAGCAGCCAAGGGGGACTAGCGGGCACCCCGTTCTACGAGCAGTACTTC. Protein product: CASSQGGLAGTPFYEQYF.

The J gene is TRBJ1-2, the V gene TRBV4-1, with 8 bases lining up with TRBD1. Per germline, CDR1 MGHRA and CDR2 YSYEKL. Unmatched junction bases numbered 14, after V lost 0 bases and J lost 5 bases. The CDR3 consists of 18 residues. CDR3 residues: CASSQEGQGAARAYGYTF. The CDR3 DNA follows: TGCGCCAGCAGCCAAGAAGGGCAGGGGGCCGCGCGAGCTTATGGCTACACCTTC.